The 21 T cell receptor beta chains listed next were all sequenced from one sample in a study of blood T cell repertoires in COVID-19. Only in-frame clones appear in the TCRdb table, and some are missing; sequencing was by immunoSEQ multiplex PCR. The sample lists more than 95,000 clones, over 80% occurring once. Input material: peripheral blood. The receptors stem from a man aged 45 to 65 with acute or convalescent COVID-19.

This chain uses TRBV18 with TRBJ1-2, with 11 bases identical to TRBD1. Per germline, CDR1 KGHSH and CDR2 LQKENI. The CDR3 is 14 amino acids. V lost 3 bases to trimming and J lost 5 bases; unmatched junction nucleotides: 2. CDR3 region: CASSPGTGGYGYTF. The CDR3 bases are TGTGCCAGCTCACCGGGGACAGGGGGTTATGGCTACACCTTC.

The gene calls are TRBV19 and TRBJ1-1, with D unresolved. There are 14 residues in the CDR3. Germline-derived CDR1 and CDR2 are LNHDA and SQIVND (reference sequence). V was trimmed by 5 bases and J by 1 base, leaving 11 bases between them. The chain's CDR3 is CASSLGTPNTEAFF. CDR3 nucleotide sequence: TGTGCCAGTAGTTTGGGCACTCCGAACACTGAAGCTTTCTTT.

The CDR3 reads CATGTGGDTEAFF. CDR3 coding DNA: TGTGCCACCGGAACCGGAGGGGACACTGAAGCTTTCTTT. V is TRBV6-5 and J is TRBJ1-1; D possibly corresponds to TRBD1 (5 bases). The V and J ends lost 10 bases and 3 bases respectively, with 15 bases between them. Per the germline V gene, CDR1 is MNHEY and CDR2 is SVGAGI. The CDR3 has 13 amino acids.

CDR3 coding DNA: TGCAGCGTTGAAGTGGGGCAGACCTACGAGCAGTACTTC. This codes for CSVEVGQTYEQYF. The rearrangement joins TRBV29-1 to TRBJ2-7, with TRBD1 as a possible D gene (5 bases). Germline V gene data show CDR1 as SQVTM and CDR2 as ANQGSEA. CDR3 length: 13 residues. With 1 base removed from V and 2 bases from J, the gap between germline ends came to 9 bases.

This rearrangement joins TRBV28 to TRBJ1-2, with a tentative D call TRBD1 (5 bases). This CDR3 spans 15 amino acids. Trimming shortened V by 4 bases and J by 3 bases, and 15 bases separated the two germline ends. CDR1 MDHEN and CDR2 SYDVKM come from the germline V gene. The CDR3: CASSSLGGYDYGYTF. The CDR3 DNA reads TGTGCCAGCAGTTCCCTGGGGGGTTACGACTATGGCTACACCTTC.

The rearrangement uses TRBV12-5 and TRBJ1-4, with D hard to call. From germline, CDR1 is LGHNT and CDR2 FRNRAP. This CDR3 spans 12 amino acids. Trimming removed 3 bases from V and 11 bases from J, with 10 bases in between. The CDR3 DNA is TGTGCTAGTGGTTTTTCACAGAATAAACTGTTTTTT. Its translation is CASGFSQNKLFF.

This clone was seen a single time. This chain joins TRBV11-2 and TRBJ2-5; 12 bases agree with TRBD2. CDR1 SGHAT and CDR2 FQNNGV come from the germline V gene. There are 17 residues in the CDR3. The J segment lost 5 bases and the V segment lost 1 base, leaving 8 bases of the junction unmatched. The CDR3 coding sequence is TGTGCCAGCAGCTTAGTGGGACTAGCGGGTATTGGGGAGACCCAGTACTTC. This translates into CASSLVGLAGIGETQYF.

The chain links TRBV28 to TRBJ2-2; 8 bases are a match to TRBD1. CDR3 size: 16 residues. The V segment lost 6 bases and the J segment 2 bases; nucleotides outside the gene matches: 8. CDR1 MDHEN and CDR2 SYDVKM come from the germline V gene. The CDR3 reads CASSETGASNTGELFF. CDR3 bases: TGTGCCAGCAGCGAGACAGGGGCCTCTAACACCGGGGAGCTGTTTTTT.

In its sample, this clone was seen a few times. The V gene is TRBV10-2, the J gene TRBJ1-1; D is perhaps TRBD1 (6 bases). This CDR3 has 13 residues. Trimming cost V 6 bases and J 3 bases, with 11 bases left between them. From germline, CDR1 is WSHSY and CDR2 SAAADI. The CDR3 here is CASSRDTYTEAFF. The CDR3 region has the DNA TGCGCCAGCAGCCGGGACACCTACACTGAAGCTTTCTTT.

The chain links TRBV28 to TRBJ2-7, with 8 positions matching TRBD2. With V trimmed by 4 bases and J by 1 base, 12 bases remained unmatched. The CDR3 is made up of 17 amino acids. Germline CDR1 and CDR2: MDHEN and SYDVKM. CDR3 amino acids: CASSSPRLASSSYEQYF. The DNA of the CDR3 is TGTGCCAGCAGTTCCCCCAGACTAGCGTCGAGTTCCTACGAGCAGTACTTC. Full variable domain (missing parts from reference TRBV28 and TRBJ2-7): DVKVTQSSRYLVKRTGEKVFLECVQDMDHENMFWYRQDPGLGLRLIYFSYDVKMKEKGDIPEGYSVSREKKERFSLILESASTNQTSMYLCASSSPRLASSSYEQYFGPGTRLTVT.

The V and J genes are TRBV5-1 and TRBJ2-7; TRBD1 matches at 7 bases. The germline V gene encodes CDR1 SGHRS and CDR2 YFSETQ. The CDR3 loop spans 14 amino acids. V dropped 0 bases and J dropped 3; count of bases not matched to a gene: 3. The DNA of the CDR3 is TGCGCCAGCAGCTTGGTGCCAGGGGGCTACGAGCAGTACTTC. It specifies CASSLVPGGYEQYF.

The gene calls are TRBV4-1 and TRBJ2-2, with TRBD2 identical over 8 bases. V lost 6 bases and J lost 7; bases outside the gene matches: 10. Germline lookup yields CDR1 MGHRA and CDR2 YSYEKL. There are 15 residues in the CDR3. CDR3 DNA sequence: TGCGCCAGCAGTCGGAGCGGGGGAGGGAGCGGGGAGCTGTTTTTT. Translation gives CASSRSGGGSGELFF.

This chain's CDR3 is CASGLRGAGEQYF. CDR3 coding DNA: TGTGCCAGCGGCCTCAGGGGGGCAGGTGAGCAGTACTTC. The chain is built from TRBV27 and TRBJ2-7; D is possibly TRBD1 (7 bases). This CDR3 has 13 residues. CDR1 and CDR2 (germline): MNHEY, SMNVEV (reference sequence). Trimming cost V 8 bases and J 7 bases, with 18 bases left between them.

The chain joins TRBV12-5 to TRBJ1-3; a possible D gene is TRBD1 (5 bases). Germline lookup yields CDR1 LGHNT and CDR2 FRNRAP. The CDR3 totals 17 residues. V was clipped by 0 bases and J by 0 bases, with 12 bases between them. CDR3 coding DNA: TGTGCTAGTGGTTTGGTCACAGGAACCAACTCTGGAAACACCATATATTTT. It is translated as CASGLVTGTNSGNTIYF.

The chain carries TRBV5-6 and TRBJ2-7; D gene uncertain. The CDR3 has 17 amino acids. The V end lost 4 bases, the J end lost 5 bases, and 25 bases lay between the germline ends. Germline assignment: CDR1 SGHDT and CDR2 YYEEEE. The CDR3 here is CASSLYLSFQLHDEQYF. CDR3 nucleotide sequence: TGTGCCAGCAGCCTCTATTTGTCTTTCCAACTACACGACGAGCAGTACTTC.

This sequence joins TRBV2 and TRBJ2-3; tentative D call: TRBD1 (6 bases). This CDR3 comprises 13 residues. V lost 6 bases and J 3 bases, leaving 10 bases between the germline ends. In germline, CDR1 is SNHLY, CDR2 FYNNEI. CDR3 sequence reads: CASRNRETDTQYF. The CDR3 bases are TGTGCCAGCAGAAACAGGGAGACAGATACGCAGTATTTT.

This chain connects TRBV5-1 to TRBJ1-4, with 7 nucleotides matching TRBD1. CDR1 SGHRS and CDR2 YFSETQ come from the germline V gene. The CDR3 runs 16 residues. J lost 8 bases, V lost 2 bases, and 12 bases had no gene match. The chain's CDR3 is CASSFRTGVTREKLFF. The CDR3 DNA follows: TGCGCCAGCAGCTTCCGTACAGGGGTCACAAGGGAAAAACTGTTTTTT.

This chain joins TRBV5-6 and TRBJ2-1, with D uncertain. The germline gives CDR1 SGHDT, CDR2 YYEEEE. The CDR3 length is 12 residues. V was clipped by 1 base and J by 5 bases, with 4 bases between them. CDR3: CASSLFDNEQFF. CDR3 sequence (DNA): TGTGCCAGCAGCTTGTTCGACAATGAGCAGTTCTTC.

The CDR3 region is CAWSVRWLAGAPEQYF. DNA for the CDR3: TGTGCCTGGAGTGTACGTTGGTTAGCGGGAGCCCCCGAGCAGTACTTC. This chain uses TRBV30 with TRBJ2-7; 9 bases match TRBD2. CDR3 size: 16 residues. CDR1 is GTSNPN, CDR2 SVGIG, per germline (reference sequence). The V segment lost 0 bases and the J segment 6 bases; nucleotides outside the gene matches: 12.

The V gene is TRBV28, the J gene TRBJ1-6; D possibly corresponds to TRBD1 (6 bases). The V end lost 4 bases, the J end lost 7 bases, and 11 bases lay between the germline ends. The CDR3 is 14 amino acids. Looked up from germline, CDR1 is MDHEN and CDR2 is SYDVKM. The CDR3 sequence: CASSSTGKNSPLHF. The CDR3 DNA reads TGTGCCAGCAGTTCTACAGGGAAAAATTCACCCCTCCACTTT.

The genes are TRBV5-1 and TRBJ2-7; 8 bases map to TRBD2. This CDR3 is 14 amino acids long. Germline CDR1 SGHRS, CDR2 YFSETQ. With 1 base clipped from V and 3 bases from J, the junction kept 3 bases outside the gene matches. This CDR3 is CASSLTSGVYEQYF. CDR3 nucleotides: TGCGCCAGCAGCTTGACTAGCGGAGTCTACGAGCAGTACTTC.